This record looks at one T cell receptor (beta chain) sequence and its context. The target antigen is unknown. TCRdb itself ran the 5' RACE reads through MiXCR, one entry per CDR3 protein. The sample lists approximately 500,000 distinct CDR3 sequences, around 15% occurring once. The data originate from a study of identical twins. Study results and caveats: Fewer insertions marked abundant cord blood beta clonotypes; young adult naive trended weakly, memory not at all. The analysis was cross-sectional rather than longitudinal within donors. Some out-of-frame alpha sequences were shared by twins, and these showed excess low generation probability.

The CDR3 extends over 12 amino acids. Per the germline V gene, CDR1 is WSHSY and CDR2 is SAAADI. V lost 10 bases to trimming and J lost 4 bases, with 12 bases between them. These data also featured in a second study, about yellow fever vaccine responses in identical twins.

The chain has TRBV10-2 and TRBJ2-3; tentatively, D is TRBD1 (6 bases). This TCR was recovered from a woman under 30 in good health. Sequencing was performed on CD4+ T cells sorted from blood. As DNA, the CDR3 is TGCGCCACCCGAGGGGGTCCAGATACGCAGTATTTT. Translated: CATRGGPDTQYF.